The 5 T cell receptor beta chains below come from one sample, sequenced in a study of blood T cells in healthy people across ages. Through a sample-barcoded 5' primer and a J-beta primer mix, a second PCR was run for roughly 6 to 12 cycles. One entry per CDR3 protein, called by TCRdb with MiXCR from the 5' RACE reads. The sample yields some 860,000 distinct CDR3 sequences, 56% seen once. The source material was blood. The receptors derive from a man aged 40-49 years in good health.

This clonotype was observed once. This chain uses TRBV2 with TRBJ1-2; tentatively, D is TRBD1 (6 bases). Trimming took 8 bases from V and 7 from J, leaving 11 bases between them. The CDR3 sequence is 11 residues long. The germline V gene encodes CDR1 SNHLY and CDR2 FYNNEI. The CDR3, as DNA: TGTGCCAGCCGGCAGGGGAGTGGCTACACCTTC. This codes for CASRQGSGYTF.

The V gene is TRBV3-1, the J gene TRBJ2-2, with D unclear. Deletions cut 7 bases from V and 4 bases from J, with 13 bases between. The germline gives CDR1 LGHDT, CDR2 YNNKEL (reference sequence). The CDR3 spans 14 residues. The CDR3 is CASTNGLGTGELFF. DNA of the CDR3: TGTGCCAGCACCAACGGGTTGGGCACCGGGGAGCTGTTTTTT.

The V call is TRBV20-1, the J call TRBJ2-4; 9 bases fit TRBD1. TRBJ2-5 matches the DNA end more closely, so the J call is doubtful. The CDR3 is 15 residues long. Germline V lookup: CDR1 DFQATT, CDR2 SNEGSKA (reference sequence). CDR3 residues: CSPLSGTGSGKTQYF. The CDR3 DNA reads as TGCAGCCCACTTTCCGGGACAGGGAGCGGGAAGACCCAGTACTTC.

The chain has TRBV20-1 and TRBJ1-1; perhaps TRBD1 as D (5 bases). Germline V gives CDR1 DFQATT, CDR2 SNEGSKA (reference sequence). V was cut by 2 bases and J by 7 bases, with 14 bases left in between. The CDR3 contains 13 residues. CDR3 loop: CSARWDPPSEAFF. Written as DNA, the CDR3 is TGCAGTGCTAGATGGGACCCCCCCAGTGAAGCTTTCTTT.

J is TRBJ2-3 and V is TRBV3-1; 8 bases are a match to TRBD2. Germline-derived CDR1 and CDR2 are LGHDT and YNNKEL (reference sequence). The CDR3 has 14 residues. The ends lost 4 bases at V and 4 bases at J; junction bases unmatched: 4. CDR3 coding DNA: TGTGCCAGCAGCCGGCAAGCGGGGGCAGATACGCAGTATTTT. The encoded protein is CASSRQAGADTQYF.